The subject of this entry is one TCR beta chain. The source of the sample is a study of blood T cell repertoires in COVID-19. Overall study context: T cells, B-cell-depleted T cells, or PBMCs provided the cDNA or gDNA that served as material.

V was trimmed by 6 bases and J by 4 bases, leaving 15 bases between them. The CDR3 runs 14 residues. The V gene's germline CDR1 is MGHDK and CDR2 SYGVNS. Per the authors' pipeline: Nucleated cell number was recorded as an estimate derived from reference gene primer amplification. Here immunoSEQ multiplex PCR was the method, and the copy in TCRdb shows in-frame clones only, minus some. Clone size and V and J calls were adopted from that table, with D and trimming inferred from the DNA. The table lists some 37,000 clones, roughly 90% of them singletons. This chain joins TRBV25-1 and TRBJ1-2; D not certain. The TCR comes from a man in his 70s with acute or convalescent COVID-19. Sequencing used peripheral blood. The chain's CDR3 is CASSPGETGYGYTF. CDR3 sequence (DNA): TGTGCCAGCAGCCCCGGGGAGACGGGCTATGGCTACACCTTC.